These 20 T cell receptor beta chains came from one sample sequenced in a study of blood T cell repertoires in COVID-19 (TCRdb year 2020). The method behind the library was the immunoSEQ multiplex PCR assay. Sourced from immuneACCESS, this table was stored by TCRdb with only in-frame sequences that have V and J called. A share of the clones is absent; for the studies checked, an unresolved V gene accounts for under half, and the remainder has no known explanation. The sample has tens of thousands of clones on record, roughly 84% of them singletons. The ten top clones hold over 12% of the sample. Material for sequencing was peripheral blood. All receptors come from a man in his sixties with active COVID-19.

This clone showed up just a few times. This sequence joins TRBV7-6 and TRBJ2-5; TRBD2 matches 13 bases. Germline loops: CDR1 SGHVS, CDR2 FNYEAQ. The CDR3 consists of 15 residues. Trimming took 1 base from V and 4 from J; bases not matched to a gene: 0. This chain's CDR3 is CASSLGLAGGETQYF. The CDR3 coding sequence is TGTGCCAGCAGCTTAGGACTAGCGGGAGGAGAGACCCAGTACTTC.

This clone came up a few times. The V gene is TRBV7-2, the J gene TRBJ2-3; weak D call: TRBD2 (6 bases). This CDR3 spans 15 amino acids. Per germline, CDR1 SGHTA and CDR2 FQGNSA. The V and J ends lost 3 bases and 0 bases respectively, with 10 bases between them. The CDR3 nucleotides read TGTGCCAGCAGCTTGCACGGGAGCAGCACAGATACGCAGTATTTT. It yields the protein CASSLHGSSTDTQYF.

This chain uses TRBV2 with TRBJ1-6, with D uncertain. CDR3 length equals 13 residues. Germline V CDR1 and CDR2: SNHLY, FYNNEI. V lost 2 bases and J 8 bases, leaving 7 bases between the germline ends. The CDR3 is CASSESGDSPLHF. The CDR3 region has the DNA TGTGCCAGCAGTGAATCCGGGGATTCACCCCTCCACTTT.

This rearrangement joins TRBV19 to TRBJ2-2, with 7 nucleotides matching TRBD2. Germline assignment: CDR1 LNHDA and CDR2 SQIVND (reference sequence). The V and J ends lost 1 base and 6 bases, in that order; junction bases with no gene match: 5. The CDR3 contains 15 residues. The CDR3 nucleotides read TGTGCCAGTAGTATAGCGGCGGGAGCCGCCGGGGAGCTGTTTTTT. Its protein is CASSIAAGAAGELFF.

The V gene is TRBV12-3 or TRBV12-4, the J gene TRBJ1-1, with 7 bases aligning to TRBD1. Germline trimming cut 6 bases from V and 7 bases from J; bases unmatched to any gene: 5. The CDR3 is 12 residues long. The CDR3: CASSSTGIEAFF. The CDR3 bases are TGTGCCAGCAGCTCGACAGGGATTGAAGCTTTCTTT.

The J gene is TRBJ2-1, the V gene TRBV4-2; tentative D call: TRBD2 (6 bases). The germline V gene has CDR1 LGHNA and CDR2 YNFKEQ. Trimming cost V 1 base and J 9 bases, with 10 bases left between them. This CDR3 contains 13 residues. The CDR3 loop reads CASSQVGRGEQFF. The CDR3 DNA reads TGTGCCAGCAGCCAAGTAGGGCGGGGTGAGCAGTTCTTC.

The J gene is TRBJ1-2, the V gene TRBV9, with D unresolved. The CDR3 loop spans 15 amino acids. V dropped 0 bases and J dropped 4 bases, with 13 bases sitting between them. Per germline, CDR1 SGDLS and CDR2 YYNGEE. CDR3 nucleotide sequence: TGTGCCAGCAGCGTAGGTGGTGGGCTTGGCTATGGCTACACCTTC. Translation: CASSVGGGLGYGYTF. Full variable domain (remainder filled in from reference TRBV9 and TRBJ1-2): DSGVTQTPKHLITATGQRVTLRCSPRSGDLSVYWYQQSLDQGLQFLIQYYNGEERAKGNILERFSAQQFPDLHSELNLSSLELGDSALYFCASSVGGGLGYGYTFGSGTRLTVV.

V and J are TRBV4-3 and TRBJ1-3; a weak D match, TRBD1 (6 bases). The CDR3 is made up of 15 amino acids. Trimming took 4 bases from V and 0 from J, leaving 10 bases between them. CDR1 and CDR2 from the germline V gene are LGHNA and YSLEER. The DNA of the CDR3 is TGCGCCAGCAGCCCGGACAGAGTCTCTGGAAACACCATATATTTT. This codes for CASSPDRVSGNTIYF.

This clone was counted a single time. The chain uses TRBV7-9 and TRBJ1-4; 8 bases agree with TRBD1. Trimming at V came to 4 bases and at J to 8 bases, leaving 6 bases not matched to a gene. Germline V CDR1 and CDR2: SEHNR, FQNEAQ (reference sequence). The CDR3 runs 14 residues. The CDR3 DNA sequence: TGTGCCAGCAGCTCCGGGACAGGTCTAGAAAAACTGTTTTTT. This gives the protein CASSSGTGLEKLFF.

The chain combines TRBV7-9 with TRBJ2-1, with D tentatively TRBD2 (6 bases). V dropped 6 bases and J dropped 5 bases, with 14 bases sitting between them. The CDR3 extends over 14 amino acids. Germline values: CDR1 SEHNR, CDR2 FQNEAQ (reference sequence). CDR3 nucleotides: TGTGCCAGCAGTCAAACGACTAGGAACAATGAGCAGTTCTTC. Translated: CASSQTTRNNEQFF.

This clone is a singleton in its sample. CDR3 amino acids: CASSYSGQPVEAFF. The CDR3 DNA is TGTGCCAGCAGTTACTCTGGACAACCCGTTGAAGCTTTCTTT. The chain is built from TRBV6-6 and TRBJ1-1, with TRBD1 as a possible D gene (5 bases). Germline CDR1 and CDR2: MNHNY and SVGAGI (reference sequence). V was clipped by 0 bases and J by 7 bases, with 12 bases between them. The CDR3 extends over 14 amino acids.

The chain recombines TRBV19 with TRBJ2-3; 13 nucleotides agree with TRBD2. CDR3 length: 15 residues. V shed 8 bases and J 3 bases; nucleotides not matched to a gene: 5. CDR1 is LNHDA and CDR2 is SQIVND in the germline V gene (reference sequence). The CDR3 here is CASVGLAGVTDTQYF. CDR3 bases: TGTGCCAGTGTCGGACTAGCGGGAGTGACAGATACGCAGTATTTT.

By frequency in the sample, this clone is medium-sized. The chain is built from TRBV15 and TRBJ2-1; tentative D call: TRBD2 (5 bases). Trimming took off 1 base at V and 6 bases at J, with 10 bases between the two ends. This CDR3 is built from 14 residues. CDR1 and CDR2 from the germline V gene are LNHNV and YYDKDF (reference sequence). CDR3 residues: CATSRVGGTNEQFF. CDR3 DNA sequence: TGTGCCACCAGCAGAGTTGGAGGTACCAATGAGCAGTTCTTC.

This chain links TRBV5-6 with TRBJ2-5; 8 bases align to TRBD1. CDR3 size: 18 residues. V trimming: 4 bases; J trimming: 4 bases; junction bases outside the gene matches: 18. Germline CDR1 reads SGHDT; CDR2 reads YYEEEE. CDR3 region: CASSADLWTTTGGETQYF. DNA for the CDR3: TGTGCCAGCAGCGCGGACTTGTGGACGACTACAGGGGGAGAGACCCAGTACTTC.

The genes are TRBV7-2 and TRBJ1-2; TRBD1 matches at 11 bases. V shed 5 bases and J 5 bases; nucleotides not matched to a gene: 1. The CDR3 has 13 residues. CDR1 and CDR2 from the germline V gene are SGHTA and FQGNSA. The CDR3 reads CASSRDRGYGYTF. CDR3 DNA sequence: TGTGCCAGCAGCCGGGACAGGGGGTATGGCTACACCTTC. Using reference TRBV7-2 and TRBJ1-2 for the parts outside the CDR3, the full variable domain is GAGVSQSPSNKVTEKGKDVELRCDPISGHTALYWYRQSLGQGLEFLIYFQGNSAPDKSGLPSDRFSAERTGGSVSTLTIQRTQQEDSAVYLCASSRDRGYGYTFGSGTRLTVV.

The V and J genes are TRBV4-3 and TRBJ1-2; D is uncertain. The CDR3 covers 14 residues. CDR1 is LGHNA, CDR2 YSLEER, per germline. V lost 1 base and J 7 bases, leaving 13 bases between the germline ends. The CDR3 here is CASSQGPGRIGYTF. CDR3 nucleotides: TGCGCCAGCAGCCAAGGCCCGGGGAGGATTGGCTACACCTTC.

This clone was counted a single time. The rearrangement uses TRBV27 and TRBJ1-3, with TRBD1 matching over 9 bases. The CDR3 loop spans 17 amino acids. Germline V lookup: CDR1 MNHEY, CDR2 SMNVEV (reference sequence). V trimming: 6 bases; J trimming: 0 bases; junction bases outside the gene matches: 9. The CDR3 is CASRPLGQGTSGNTIYF. The DNA for the CDR3 is TGTGCCAGCAGACCCCTAGGACAGGGGACCTCTGGAAACACCATATATTTT.

The chain joins TRBV5-6 to TRBJ1-5; D remains ambiguous. V lost 0 bases and J 2 bases, leaving 12 bases between the germline ends. Germline V gene data show CDR1 as SGHDT and CDR2 as YYEEEE. The CDR3 covers 16 residues. CDR3: CASSLGGGYGNQPQHF. CDR3 coding DNA: TGTGCCAGCAGCTTGGGGGGAGGGTATGGCAATCAGCCCCAGCATTTT. Filled out from reference TRBV5-6 and TRBJ1-5, the complete variable domain reads DAGVTQSPTHLIKTRGQQVTLRCSPKSGHDTVSWYQQALGQGPQFIFQYYEEEERQRGNFPDRFSGHQFPNYSSELNVNALLLGDSALYLCASSLGGGYGNQPQHFGDGTRLSIL.

The J gene is TRBJ2-3, the V gene TRBV7-3; 10 nucleotides match TRBD1. The CDR3 sequence is 15 residues long. The V gene end was trimmed by 2 bases and the J gene end by 5 bases; junction bases not matched to a gene: 4. CDR1 SGHTA and CDR2 FQGTGA come from the germline V gene. The CDR3 region has the DNA TGTGCCAGCAGCTTATCGGGGACAGGGGTAGATACGCAGTATTTT. This sequence encodes CASSLSGTGVDTQYF.

This clone turned up a few times. V gene TRBV9 combines with J gene TRBJ2-7; 10 bases agree with TRBD2. Unmatched junction bases numbered 4, after V lost 4 bases and J lost 3 bases. The CDR3 runs 14 residues. Per the germline V gene, CDR1 is SGDLS and CDR2 is YYNGEE. CDR3 sequence reads: CASSLTSGNYEQYF. The DNA for the CDR3 is TGTGCCAGCAGCCTAACTAGCGGGAACTACGAGCAGTACTTC.